A single sample gave rise to the 18 T cell receptor beta chains below, sequenced in a study of identical twins (dated by TCRdb to about 2016). Preparation of the library involved 5' RACE. Reads for this sample came from an Illumina HiSeq 2000. The public reads were reanalyzed by TCRdb: fastp trimming at Q25, MiXCR alignment, in-frame beta chains only. Each record represents a unique CDR3 protein, reported with the most common genes and DNA among its rows. The sample table lists around 570,000 distinct CDR3 sequences, 9% to 10% of them with a count of one. The top ten clones comprise roughly 3% of the sample. These sequences were also reported in another study, on yellow fever vaccine responses in identical twins.

Sequencing input: PBMCs. These receptors were taken from a young woman in good health.

This clonotype was detected only a few times. This chain uses TRBV4-3 with TRBJ2-5, with 7 bases aligning to TRBD1. V was clipped by 4 bases and J by 4 bases; unmatched bases: 12. Germline lookup yields CDR1 LGHNA and CDR2 YSLEER. The CDR3 totals 16 residues. Here the CDR3 reads CASSPGTVGARETQYF. DNA of the CDR3: TGCGCCAGCAGCCCAGGGACAGTAGGCGCTAGAGAGACCCAGTACTTC.

This clonotype was observed a handful of times. The CDR3 nucleotides read TGCAGCGTTCATCCTCCTGACCACTCCTACAATGAGCAGTTCTTC. Its protein is CSVHPPDHSYNEQFF. The rearrangement links TRBV29-1 to TRBJ2-1; no firm D call. The CDR3 is made up of 15 amino acids. V was clipped by 5 bases and J by 0 bases, with 14 bases between them. Looked up from germline, CDR1 is SQVTM and CDR2 is ANQGSEA.

The rearrangement joins TRBV27 to TRBJ2-1, with a possible D match to TRBD1 (5 bases). The CDR3 covers 15 residues. Trimming shortened V by 6 bases and J by 8 bases, and 20 bases separated the two germline ends. Germline lookup yields CDR1 MNHEY and CDR2 SMNVEV (reference sequence). In nucleotides, the CDR3 is TGTGCCAGCAGATCCCCAGGGAATGAACAAGATGAGCAGTTCTTC. This encodes CASRSPGNEQDEQFF.

This clonotype was seen at least ten times. The J gene is TRBJ2-3, the V gene TRBV7-2; unclear D gene. Trimming left V 1 base short and J 7 bases short, with 6 bases between. This CDR3 has 12 residues. Looked up from germline, CDR1 is SGHTA and CDR2 is FQGNSA. The CDR3 nucleotides read TGTGCCAGCAGCTTAGTAGATTATACGCAGTATTTT. This gives the protein CASSLVDYTQYF.

This clonotype was counted many times. This rearrangement joins TRBV20-1 to TRBJ2-7, with unresolved D. Germline V gives CDR1 DFQATT, CDR2 SNEGSKA (reference sequence). The length of the CDR3 is 14 residues. With 2 bases removed from V and 4 bases from J, the gap between germline ends came to 15 bases. The CDR3 sequence: CSARPVVVWYEQYF. CDR3 sequence (DNA): TGCAGTGCTAGACCCGTCGTAGTTTGGTACGAGCAGTACTTC.

This clonotype was seen repeatedly, ten times or more. The rearrangement links TRBV29-1 to TRBJ2-3; unclear D gene. CDR1 and CDR2 (germline): SQVTM, ANQGSEA. This CDR3 is built from 16 residues. The ends were cut back, 0 bases at V and 0 bases at J, with 13 bases in the middle. CDR3 loop: CSVEDRVHPSTDTQYF. DNA for the CDR3: TGCAGCGTTGAAGACCGTGTGCATCCGAGCACAGATACGCAGTATTTT.

This clonotype was found many times. This sequence joins TRBV4-2 and TRBJ2-1, with 13 bases matching TRBD2. V trimming: 1 base; J trimming: 1 base; junction bases outside the gene matches: 10. The length of the CDR3 is 20 residues. The germline V gene encodes CDR1 LGHNA and CDR2 YNFKEQ. CDR3 sequence: CASSQGGSGTSGASYNEQFF. CDR3 bases: TGTGCCAGCAGCCAAGGAGGTAGCGGGACTAGCGGGGCTTCCTACAATGAGCAGTTCTTC.

In this sample, this clonotype turned up a few times. The chain combines TRBV6-2 or TRBV6-3 with TRBJ2-7; 8 nucleotides line up with TRBD1. V trimming: 4 bases; J trimming: 6 bases; junction bases outside the gene matches: 8. The CDR3 runs 14 residues. CDR1 and CDR2 from the germline V gene are MNHEY and SVGEGT. The CDR3 sequence is CASSSGTGLLEQYF. The CDR3 coding sequence is TGTGCCAGCAGTTCCGGGACAGGCCTACTCGAGCAGTACTTC.

At least ten counts were recorded for this clonotype. The rearrangement uses TRBV12-3 or TRBV12-4 and TRBJ2-3, with D perhaps being TRBD1 or TRBD2 (5 bases each). The V and J ends lost 6 bases and 2 bases respectively, with 15 bases between them. The CDR3 runs to 15 residues. Written as DNA, the CDR3 is TGTGCCAGCAGATCCTGGGACCAGAACACAGATACGCAGTATTTT. This codes for CASRSWDQNTDTQYF.

This clonotype has at least ten counts. This rearrangement joins TRBV10-3 to TRBJ1-6; D remains unclear. The length of the CDR3 is 15 residues. The germline gives CDR1 ENHRY, CDR2 SYGVKD. V lost 6 bases, J lost 5 bases, and 14 bases lay in between. CDR3 sequence: CAIRRATPDNSPLHF. CDR3 nucleotide sequence: TGTGCCATCAGGCGAGCGACTCCAGATAATTCACCCCTCCACTTT.

V gene TRBV5-7 combines with J gene TRBJ2-2; D is possibly TRBD2 (6 bases). TRBV5-7 is recorded as an ORF, its role being uncertain. V dropped 0 bases and J dropped 3 bases, with 15 bases sitting between them. This CDR3 has 17 residues. The CDR3 region has the DNA TGTGCCAGCAGCTTGGAACATAGGGACTCGCACACCGGGGAGCTGTTTTTT. It specifies CASSLEHRDSHTGELFF.

This clonotype was detected only a few times. CDR3: CASSPLLRAQETQYF. In nucleotides, the CDR3 is TGTGCCAGCAGCCCTCTACTTCGAGCCCAAGAGACCCAGTACTTC. This chain connects TRBV4-2 to TRBJ2-5; no clear D gene. This CDR3 comprises 15 residues. CDR1 is LGHNA, CDR2 YNFKEQ, per germline. Trimming removed 4 bases from V and 1 base from J, with 13 bases in between.

The chain couples TRBV20-1 to TRBJ2-1; 10 bases agree with TRBD1. V was pared by 5 bases and J by 4 bases, with 11 bases of the junction left unmatched. This CDR3 contains 16 residues. The germline gives CDR1 DFQATT, CDR2 SNEGSKA (reference sequence). CDR3 in amino acids: CSAGGDRGLKYNEQFF. In nucleotides, the CDR3 is TGCAGTGCTGGAGGTGACAGGGGGCTGAAGTACAATGAGCAGTTCTTC.

This clonotype was seen a handful of times. The V gene is TRBV20-1, the J gene TRBJ1-2; perhaps TRBD1 as D (5 bases). In germline, CDR1 is DFQATT, CDR2 SNEGSKA (reference sequence). V lost 3 bases to trimming and J lost 8 bases, with 22 bases between them. The length of the CDR3 is 15 residues. The CDR3 nucleotides read TGCAGTGCTAGTTCAGGAGGAGGGGCCGTTCTGGGCTACACCTTC. Protein: CSASSGGGAVLGYTF.

This clonotype was seen ten or more times. CDR3 sequence reads: CSANPSSYNEQFF. Written as DNA, the CDR3 is TGCAGTGCTAATCCTAGCTCCTACAATGAGCAGTTCTTC. This chain uses TRBV20-1 with TRBJ2-1; no definite D call. The CDR3 spans 13 residues. The V gene's germline CDR1 is DFQATT and CDR2 SNEGSKA (reference sequence). With 4 bases removed from V and 0 bases from J, the gap between germline ends came to 7 bases.

This chain connects TRBV19 to TRBJ1-6; possible D gene TRBD1, 5 bases. With 1 base removed from V and 5 bases from J, the gap between germline ends came to 9 bases. The germline gives CDR1 LNHDA, CDR2 SQIVND (reference sequence). The CDR3 has 15 amino acids. The CDR3 reads CASSIAGSDNSPLHF. As DNA, the CDR3 is TGTGCCAGTAGTATAGCAGGGAGCGATAATTCACCCCTCCACTTT. Variable domain in full (rest from reference TRBV19 and TRBJ1-6): DGGITQSPKYLFRKEGQNVTLSCEQNLNHDAMYWYRQDPGQGLRLIYYSQIVNDFQKGDIAEGYSVSREKKESFPLTVTSAQKNPTAFYLCASSIAGSDNSPLHFGNGTRLTVT.

The rearrangement joins TRBV7-2 to TRBJ2-5, with 10 bases matching TRBD2. With 5 bases clipped from V and 1 base from J, the junction kept 10 bases outside the gene matches. The CDR3 runs to 17 residues. Looked up from germline, CDR1 is SGHTA and CDR2 is FQGNSA. The CDR3 sequence is CASSALAGGLFQETQYF. The CDR3 DNA sequence: TGTGCCAGCAGCGCCTTAGCGGGGGGACTCTTCCAAGAGACCCAGTACTTC.

The chain is built from TRBV6-2 or TRBV6-3 and TRBJ2-1; D may correspond to TRBD1 or TRBD2 (6 bases each). The CDR3 contains 17 residues. CDR1 and CDR2 (germline): MNHEY, SVGEGT. With 2 bases removed from V and 1 base from J, the gap between germline ends came to 15 bases. The CDR3: CASSYAWAGTSYNEQFF. CDR3 DNA sequence: TGTGCCAGCAGTTACGCTTGGGCGGGGACATCCTACAATGAGCAGTTCTTC.